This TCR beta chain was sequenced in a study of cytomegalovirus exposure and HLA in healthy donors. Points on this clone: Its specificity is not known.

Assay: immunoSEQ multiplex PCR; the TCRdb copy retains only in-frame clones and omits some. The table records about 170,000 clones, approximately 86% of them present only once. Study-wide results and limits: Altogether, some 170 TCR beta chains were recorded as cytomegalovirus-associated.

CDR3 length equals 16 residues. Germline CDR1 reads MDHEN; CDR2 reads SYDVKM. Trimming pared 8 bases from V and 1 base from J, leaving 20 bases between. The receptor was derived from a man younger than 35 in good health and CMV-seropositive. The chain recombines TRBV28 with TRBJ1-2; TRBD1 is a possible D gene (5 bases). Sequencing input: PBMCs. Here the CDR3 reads CASGSPSTQGNYGYTF. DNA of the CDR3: TGTGCCAGCGGATCTCCATCAACCCAGGGTAACTATGGCTACACCTTC.